This T cell receptor beta chain originates from a study of Ad26.COV2.S vaccination and SARS-CoV-2 variants (dated by TCRdb to the early 2020s). Looking at the study overall: Vaccine-arm donors were drawn from COV1001, a multicentre, randomized, double-blind, placebo-controlled phase I-IIa trial of Ad26.COV2.S in healthy adults. The TCR-sequenced set comprised around 30 samples: about 19 Ad26.COV2.S vaccine recipients, 5 placebo recipients and 8 SARS-CoV-2 convalescent individuals. Sequencing of the TCRbeta repertoire served to evaluate the specificity and breadth of SARS-CoV-2-reactive T cell receptors following Ad26.COV2.S vaccination. Ad26.COV2.S was administered intramuscularly at a dose of 5x10^10 or 1x10^11 viral particles, either as one shot or as two shots given 56 days apart. Participants in the trial were split at random into five groups of five each, receiving low-dose or high-dose Ad26.COV2.S once or twice, or else placebo on both occasions. Investigators remained blinded to trial group allocation during experiments and outcome assessment.

Sample treatment or condition, as interpreted from the label and publication: around 19 received Ad26.COV2.S at low or high dose, single or two shots; a few received placebo; per-sample allocation not given. For vaccine and placebo recipients, repertoires were sequenced using samples collected on day 63 after the first injection. Between 29 July and 7 August 2020, Cohort 1b enrolled 25 adults aged 18-55 years at one site in Boston, USA. As a vaccine, Ad26.COV2.S was a replication-incompetent adenovirus type 26 vector that expressed a prefusion-stabilized SARS-CoV-2 spike protein derived from the original Wuhan strain. Relative to germline, V is 1 base shorter and J is 6 bases shorter, with 7 bases between their ends. The CDR3 runs 13 amino acids, cysteine and phenylalanine included. Just CDR3 DNA is preserved here, 39 bases in frame from base 1. CDR1 is given as SGHAT and CDR2 as FQNNGV, both from the germline V gene.

The research as a whole found: Vaccine and placebo recipients had comparable non-spike TCR breadth, which fits with the vaccine containing only spike. Compared with placebo recipients, Ad26.COV2.S recipients showed higher spike-specific TCR breadth (P = 0.0014). The study lacked the statistical power to compare responses across vaccine doses or regimens. After vaccination, substantial breadth of spike-specific CD8+ and CD4+ T cell responses was reported. The authors noted that total T cell responses may have been underestimated by the TCR breadth and depth analyses.

TCRbeta CDR3 regions were sequenced with the immunoSEQ Assay. After extraction, genomic DNA underwent amplification by bias-controlled multiplex PCR, followed by high-throughput sequencing. As for how the authors treated the data: To quantify the absolute abundance of every unique TCRbeta CDR3 region, sequences were collapsed and filtered. T cell fraction was estimated by normalization of TCRbeta template counts to usable DNA, with usable DNA being measured through amplification of reference genes present in all nucleated cells. Repertoire TCRs were annotated as SARS-CoV-2-specific by exact matching of V gene, CDR3 amino acid sequence and J gene to a known reactive TCR set. The reference SARS-CoV-2 TCR set was obtained from MIRA and was filtered for enrichment in COVID-19-positive ImmuneCODE repertoires, whereby public or cross-reactive TCRs were removed. Using the MIRA antigens, annotated TCRs were further analysed by specific ORF or by position within an ORF. Depth was the summed frequency of annotated unique rearrangements, while breadth was defined as annotated unique rearrangements over total unique productive rearrangements. TCR breadth was compared between groups using two-sided Wilcoxon rank-sum tests. As stored in TCRdb, this immuneACCESS dataset retains in-frame rearrangements with V and J assigned. A fraction of the clones does not appear; measured against another copy, unresolved V genes explain less than half of the discrepancy, and the remainder lacks a known reason. Clonal size and the V and J genes are those of that table, whereas D and trimming came from the DNA. For this sample the table gives 350,000 to 500,000 clones, of which roughly 89% were detected only once. The ten largest clones represent approximately 2.5% of the sample.

Comment on this clone: This clone's antigen is unknown. No much larger clone is present one base from it, and per-base qualities are unavailable.

Sequencing used peripheral blood, obtained in a trial of Ad26.COV2.S vaccine versus placebo. The V and J genes are TRBV11-2 and TRBJ1-5; there is no confident call for the D gene. The clonotype comes from a person between 18 and 65 years old who received the Ad26.COV2.S COVID-19 vaccine or a placebo. The CDR3 amino acid sequence is: CASSLGAGQPQHF. The DNA reads as follows: TGTGCCAGCAGCTTAGGGGCGGGTCAGCCCCAGCATTTT.